This entry concerns a single T cell receptor (beta chain). The record originates from a study of control samples from healthy donors and cancer patients. The ends were cut back, 4 bases at V and 8 bases at J, with 14 bases in the middle. The CDR3 is made up of 13 amino acids. Looked up from germline, CDR1 is SGHVS and CDR2 is FQNEAQ. TCRdb's table, derived via immunoSEQ multiplex PCR, lists solely in-frame clones and lacks some. The sample lists about 120,000 clones, around 87% occurring once. Sequencing was done on a sample of blood. The chain links TRBV7-8 to TRBJ1-2; a possible D gene is TRBD1 (6 bases). The sequence was collected from a young man in good health. Here the CDR3 DNA reads TGTGCCAGCAGCTCGGACAGAGGGTACGGCTACACCTTC. Translation: CASSSDRGYGYTF.